Here is one T cell receptor (beta chain) with its context. Its antigen is not identified. Rearranged V-D-J TRB sequences were amplified with a mixed TRB-A/B primer pool. A single record per CDR3 protein comes from TCRdb applying MiXCR to the multiplex PCR reads. The sample has some 5,400 distinct CDR3 sequences, 30% to 40% seen once. This specimen comes from a study of T cell repertoires in aging, cancer and after chemotherapy. The study, taken as a whole, reports: Hematological cancer patients had lymphoid organ infiltration that may impair thymic emigration or T cell expansion.

TCR beta rearrangements were amplified from peripheral blood genomic DNA. In germline, CDR1 is SGHRS, CDR2 YFSETQ. CDR3 length: 15 amino acids. V was trimmed by 0 bases and J by 8 bases, leaving 12 bases between them. The specimen sequenced was blood. The sequence was obtained from a human donor with a blood cancer. This chain links TRBV5-1 with TRBJ1-6, with unresolved D. The CDR3 reads CASSLAPQTYSPLHF. DNA of the CDR3: TGCGCCAGCAGCTTGGCCCCCCAGACCTATTCACCCCTCCACTTT.